The clone carrying this TCR beta chain occurred many times. The sample's time point: pre-sensitization, week 0. Treatment reported: therapeutic diphenylcyclopropenone sensitization with weekly scalp DPC. Suited to DPC and affected by alopecia, the donors ranged from 18 to 70 years old. Per the original data handling: Samples contained a median of about 96,000 TCRs, with a range of roughly 20,000 to 700,000. TCRdb fed the RACE reads into MiXCR, producing one record per CDR3 protein. Here the V and J calls rest on TCRdb's processing, not on the authors' analysis. The sample records 200,000 to 300,000 distinct CDR3 sequences, 7.5% to 10% being singletons. This sample is drawn from a study of human T cells and chemical hapten exposure. Study details: Sensitization employed 2% DPC on approximately 2 cm by approximately 2 cm of upper inner arm skin.

Germline assignment: CDR1 KGHSH and CDR2 LQKENI. This CDR3 contains 17 residues. Trimming pared 3 bases from V and 0 bases from J, leaving 17 bases between. The J gene is TRBJ1-1, the V gene TRBV18; D unresolved. Specimen: whole blood, collected in connection with sensitization to the hapten diphenylcyclopropenone (DPC). This receptor was obtained from a woman between 35 and 50 years old with alopecia areata. Some clones in this sample may be carry-over from other donors' samples. In nucleotides, the CDR3 is TGTGCCAGCTCACCGAATAATCCAGCCAACTTGAACACTGAAGCTTTCTTT. Translating gives CASSPNNPANLNTEAFF.